These T cell receptor beta chains were read from a single sample in a study of blood T cell repertoires in COVID-19. Using immunoSEQ multiplex PCR, the repertoire was profiled, and TCRdb retains in-frame clones only, with some absent. The table has roughly 450,000 clones, 90% seen once. Sequencing used PBMCs or T cells enriched from blood (not recorded which). The receptors were gathered from a man younger than 30 who had recovered from COVID-19. The CDR3 runs from the conserved cysteine through the conserved F or W. The D gene is left open where the match is weak. Only some rows state a clone size, as once, few, many or a class for expanded clones.

14	.	.	TRBV19	TRBJ1-5	CASSIAGGRQPQHF	TGTGCCAGTAGTATAGCGGGGGGTCGGCAGCCCCAGCATTTT
14	.	.	TRBV6-1	TRBJ1-6	CASSEHGAGSPLHF	TGTGCCAGCAGTGAACATGGGGCAGGCTCACCCCTCCACTTT
15	TRBD1	once	TRBV7-9	TRBJ1-4	CASSYLTGSNEKLFF	TGTGCCAGCAGTTACCTGACAGGGAGTAATGAAAAACTGTTTTTT
15	TRBD2	.	TRBV7-2	TRBJ2-7	CASSLDGTSGYLQYF	TGTGCCAGCAGCTTAGACGGGACTAGCGGGTATCTCCAGTACTTC
13	.	.	TRBV2	TRBJ1-5	CASRLEGDQPQHF	TGTGCCAGCAGACTTGAAGGGGATCAGCCCCAGCATTTT
14	TRBD1	.	TRBV20-1	TRBJ1-2	CSASTGQGNYGYTF	TGCAGTGCTAGTACGGGACAGGGGAACTATGGCTACACCTTC
17	.	.	TRBV5-1	TRBJ1-5	CASSRGPNDYSNQPQHF	TGCGCCAGCAGCCGTGGACCCAATGACTATAGCAATCAGCCCCAGCATTTT
17	TRBD1	.	TRBV15	TRBJ1-5	CATSRVPGQGGYQPQHF	TGTGCCACCAGCAGGGTTCCTGGACAGGGGGGATACCAGCCCCAGCATTTT
11	.	.	TRBV3-1/TRBV3-2	TRBJ1-2	CATGGGNGYTF	TGTGCCACGGGAGGGGGAAATGGCTACACCTTC
16	.	.	TRBV28	TRBJ1-5	CASSYGRRRGPQPQHF	TGTGCCAGCAGTTATGGTCGGCGCAGGGGACCTCAGCCCCAGCATTTT
14	.	.	TRBV7-3	TRBJ2-7	CASSPYGGSYEQYF	TGTGCCAGCAGCCCTTATGGAGGATCCTACGAGCAGTACTTC
10	TRBD1	.	TRBV6-5	TRBJ1-1	CASGQGKGFF	TGTGCCAGTGGACAGGGAAAGGGTTTCTTT
16	TRBD2	.	TRBV3-1/TRBV3-2	TRBJ2-7	CASSQVGTRLGGEQYF	TGTGCCAGCAGCCAAGTTGGGACTAGACTGGGTGGCGAGCAGTACTTC
16	.	.	TRBV19	TRBJ1-5	CASTPSSPDSNQPQHF	TGTGCCAGTACCCCTAGCAGCCCTGATAGCAATCAGCCCCAGCATTTT
16	.	.	TRBV7-9	TRBJ1-2	CASSLASAGNSYGYTF	TGTGCCAGCAGCTTAGCGTCGGCAGGGAATAGCTATGGCTACACCTTC
17	TRBD1	.	TRBV28	TRBJ2-5	CASSFWDRDRDQETQYF	TGTGCCAGCAGTTTCTGGGATCGGGACAGGGACCAAGAGACCCAGTACTTC
15	.	.	TRBV19	TRBJ1-1	CASSNLAVGHTEAFF	TGTGCCAGTAGTAACCTCGCCGTGGGGCACACTGAAGCTTTCTTT
16	TRBD2	.	TRBV7-2	TRBJ2-3	CASSRRAGSSTDTQYF	TGTGCCAGCAGCCGCCGAGCGGGGTCTAGCACAGATACGCAGTATTTT
15	TRBD1	.	TRBV19	TRBJ1-1	CASNPSRGRNTEAFF	TGTGCCAGTAACCCAAGCAGGGGGCGAAACACTGAAGCTTTCTTT
13	.	.	TRBV10-1	TRBJ1-3	CASSFGLGNTIYF	TGCGCCAGCAGTTTTGGGCTAGGAAACACCATATATTTT
14	TRBD2	few	TRBV6-5	TRBJ2-7	CASRTSGSSYEQYF	TGTGCCAGCAGGACTAGCGGGAGCTCCTACGAGCAGTACTTC
13	.	.	TRBV7-8	TRBJ1-1	CASSAQELTEAFF	TGTGCCAGCAGCGCACAGGAGCTCACTGAAGCTTTCTTT
12	.	.	TRBV18	TRBJ1-1	CASSPTDRRAFF	TGTGCCAGCTCACCAACAGATAGAAGAGCTTTCTTT
16	.	once	TRBV30	TRBJ2-2	CAWSVLRGVNTGELFF	TGTGCCTGGAGTGTACTTCGCGGGGTAAACACCGGGGAGCTGTTTTTT
17	.	.	TRBV19	TRBJ1-2	CASSPSSSYTSADGYTF	TGTGCCAGTAGTCCCTCCAGCTCCTACACGAGCGCGGATGGCTACACCTTC
15	TRBD1	.	TRBV9	TRBJ1-5	CASSAGGGGNQPQHF	TGTGCCAGCAGTGCAGGGGGCGGTGGCAATCAGCCCCAGCATTTT
13	TRBD1	.	TRBV27	TRBJ2-7	CASSSDRGSEQYF	TGTGCCAGCAGTTCCGACAGGGGGAGCGAGCAGTACTTC
15	.	.	TRBV5-6	TRBJ1-1	CASSRPGHLNTEAFF	TGTGCCAGCAGCCGACCGGGACACTTGAACACTGAAGCTTTCTTT
14	.	.	TRBV7-8	TRBJ1-5	CASSARRGNQPQHF	TGTGCCAGCAGCGCCCGGAGGGGCAATCAGCCCCAGCATTTT
14	.	.	TRBV18	TRBJ1-6	CASSQEEYNSPLHF	TGTGCCAGCTCCCAAGAGGAGTATAATTCACCCCTCCACTTT
14	.	.	TRBV7-9	TRBJ1-2	CASSLVGGAYGYTF	TGTGCCAGCAGCTTAGTCGGGGGGGCTTATGGCTACACCTTC
14	TRBD1	.	TRBV6-5	TRBJ2-3	CASSSGTGADTQYF	TGTGCCAGCAGTTCCGGGACAGGGGCAGATACGCAGTATTTT
14	.	.	TRBV6-5	TRBJ1-2	CASSYSAENYGYTF	TGTGCCAGCAGTTACTCGGCCGAAAACTATGGCTACACCTTC
12	TRBD2	.	TRBV5-1	TRBJ2-1	CASSWTSGEQFF	TGCGCCAGCAGCTGGACTAGCGGGGAGCAGTTCTTC
13	.	once	TRBV5-1	TRBJ1-1	CASRPDRNTEAFF	TGCGCCAGCAGACCGGACAGGAACACTGAAGCTTTCTTT
12	TRBD1	.	TRBV20-1	TRBJ1-3	CSASVTGGFGYF	TGCAGTGCTAGTGTGACAGGGGGCTTTGGATATTTT
14	TRBD1	.	TRBV10-3	TRBJ1-1	CAIRAGTGWTEAFF	TGTGCCATCAGGGCCGGGACAGGGTGGACTGAAGCTTTCTTT
12	.	once	TRBV12-3/TRBV12-4	TRBJ1-5	CASSGSNQPQHF	TGTGCCAGCAGCGGTAGCAATCAGCCCCAGCATTTT
14	TRBD2	.	TRBV28	TRBJ2-5	CATYSRLAEETQYF	TGTGCCACCTATTCTCGACTAGCGGAAGAGACCCAGTACTTC
12	.	.	TRBV2	TRBJ2-7	CASRGISYEQYF	TGTGCCAGCCGGGGGATCTCCTACGAGCAGTACTTC